This T cell receptor beta chain was captured in a study of CD8+CD57+ T cells in acquired aplastic anemia. There are a few counts of this clonotype. This CDR3 has 13 amino acids. Per germline, CDR1 DFQATT and CDR2 SNEGSKA (reference sequence). With 6 bases removed from V and 9 bases from J, the gap between germline ends came to 15 bases. Flow cytometry had shown expanded CD8+CD57+ cells in the patients chosen for sequencing. Profiles of TCR beta VDJ and CDR3 were generated from a genomic DNA template. TCRdb recomputed calls from the reads with MiXCR, one row per CDR3 protein. The sample includes more than 150,000 distinct CDR3 sequences, 48% of them seen just once.

The rearrangement links TRBV20-1 to TRBJ1-6; a weak D match, TRBD1 (6 bases). The TCR sequence derives from a human donor with aplastic anemia. The sample consisted of sorted CD4+, CD8+, or CD8+CD57+ T cells (not recorded which) from PBMCs. The CDR3 coding sequence is TGCAGTGCACCAGGGGTTAGCGGTTCACCCCTCCACTTT. This gives the protein CSAPGVSGSPLHF.